The clone carrying this T cell receptor beta chain was counted a few times. The antigen is undetermined. This specimen comes from a study of T-cell memory formation after mild COVID-19. The wider study: Among the donors, TCR clusters were largely specific to each donor.

Each CDR3 protein is one row after TCRdb ran MiXCR on the 5' RACE reads. The table includes 300,000 to 400,000 distinct CDR3 sequences, roughly an eighth detected once. The V end was cut by 6 bases, the J end by 0 bases, with 11 bases between. This CDR3 region has 14 residues. Germline CDR1 MRHNA, CDR2 SNTAGT. General study findings and limits: The authors did not confirm SARS-CoV-2 specificity of second-wave clones peaking day 37.

This TCR was recovered from a man aged 18 to 30 who had mild COVID-19 (a few samples of this study predate the infection). Cell type and time point are not known. This rearrangement joins TRBV6-4 to TRBJ1-1, with D perhaps matching TRBD1 (5 bases). The sequenced sample consisted of PBMCs or a T cell subset sorted from them (not recorded which). The CDR3 spells CASRRQPLNTEAFF. DNA for the CDR3: TGTGCCAGCAGGCGACAGCCTTTGAACACTGAAGCTTTCTTT.